Below, 28 T cell receptor beta chains from the same sample are listed, as sequenced in a study of CD8+ T cells in alopecia areata. Extraction and reverse transcription of RNA yielded cDNA as the sequencing template. Profiling relied on immunoSEQ multiplex PCR, and the TCRdb table lists in-frame clones only, not all of them. The sample has 170,000 or so clones, about 60% seen once. Indicated treatment: oral pan-JAK inhibitor, 5-10 mg twice daily. The source was CD8+ T cells sorted from blood, collected at week 24, from a patient treated with tofacitinib. The receptors were gathered from a human donor with alopecia areata.

This clone was observed a few times. The J gene is TRBJ2-5, the V gene TRBV19, with unresolved D. This CDR3 has 11 residues. From germline, CDR1 is LNHDA and CDR2 SQIVND (reference sequence). V lost 5 bases, J lost 6 bases, and 7 bases lay in between. This CDR3 is CASSYGQTQYF. CDR3 sequence (DNA): TGTGCCAGTAGTTACGGCCAGACCCAGTACTTC.

This chain uses TRBV25-1 with TRBJ1-3; no firm D call. Germline CDR1 and CDR2: MGHDK and SYGVNS. V was trimmed by 10 bases and J by 7 bases, leaving 11 bases between them. The CDR3 has 11 amino acids. This chain's CDR3 is CATPSINTIYF. DNA for the CDR3: TGTGCCACCCCTTCCATCAACACCATATATTTT.

V gene TRBV14 combines with J gene TRBJ2-7; TRBD1 matches at 7 bases. With V trimmed by 2 bases and J by 3 bases, 10 bases remained unmatched. This CDR3 contains 16 residues. Germline CDR1 is SGHDN and CDR2 is FVKESK. CDR3 region: CASSQPTGTVFYEQYF. CDR3 DNA: TGTGCCAGCAGCCAACCCACCGGGACAGTGTTCTACGAGCAGTACTTC.

V usage is TRBV7-2 and J usage is TRBJ2-7; 8 nucleotides line up with TRBD2. CDR1 SGHTA and CDR2 FQGNSA come from the germline V gene. Trimming at V came to 3 bases and at J to 4 bases, leaving 8 bases not matched to a gene. This CDR3 is built from 15 residues. The CDR3 DNA reads TGTGCCAGCAGCTTCAAGGCGGGGGGTTCTTACGAGCAGTACTTC. Translated, it gives CASSFKAGGSYEQYF.

This rearrangement joins TRBV11-2 to TRBJ2-7; D may be TRBD1 or TRBD2 (5 bases each). V dropped 5 bases and J dropped 2 bases, with 13 bases sitting between them. Germline V lookup: CDR1 SGHAT, CDR2 FQNNGV. This CDR3 is 14 amino acids long. The CDR3: CASSPGTSAYEQYF. As DNA, the CDR3 is TGTGCCAGCAGCCCTGGGACGTCTGCCTACGAGCAGTACTTC.

The V gene is TRBV9, the J gene TRBJ1-2; D gene ambiguous. V lost 0 bases and J lost 5, with 5 bases in between. The CDR3 contains 12 residues. Germline-derived CDR1 and CDR2 are SGDLS and YYNGEE. In DNA, the CDR3 is TGTGCCAGCAGCGTAGCCGGTTATGGCTACACCTTC. It specifies CASSVAGYGYTF.

This chain joins TRBV7-9 and TRBJ1-2; D is perhaps TRBD1 (5 bases). Between the trimmed V and J ends, which lost 6 bases and 4 bases, there was a span of 15 bases. The CDR3 runs 14 residues. CDR1 is SEHNR, CDR2 FQNEAQ, per germline (reference sequence). The CDR3 region is CASRDDAGRYGYTF. The DNA for the CDR3 is TGTGCCAGCAGAGATGACGCGGGGCGCTATGGCTACACCTTC.

Remarks on this clone: This CDR3 is also generated by other DNA sequences in the sample. The V call is TRBV27, the J call TRBJ2-1; D gene unclear. Germline CDR1 and CDR2: MNHEY and SMNVEV (reference sequence). The CDR3 totals 11 residues. V was pared by 3 bases and J by 6 bases, with 3 bases between. CDR3 residues: CASSLGNEQFF. CDR3 sequence (DNA): TGTGCCAGCAGTTTGGGCAATGAGCAGTTCTTC.

In its sample, this clone was seen a few times. The chain has TRBV29-1 and TRBJ2-7; D gene unclear. Trimming shortened V by 4 bases and J by 2 bases, and 9 bases separated the two germline ends. Looked up from germline, CDR1 is SQVTM and CDR2 is ANQGSEA. The CDR3 covers 12 residues. CDR3 in DNA: TGCAGCGTTGTAACAGAAACCTACGAGCAGTACTTC. Residues: CSVVTETYEQYF.

The rearrangement uses TRBV5-6 and TRBJ2-7; possibly TRBD2 for D (5 bases). The CDR3 runs to 12 residues. Germline V gene sequence: CDR1 SGHDT, CDR2 YYEEEE. The V gene lost 2 bases and the J gene lost 9 bases, with 12 bases spanning the gap. The DNA of the CDR3 is TGTGCCAGCAGCTTCTCAGGAGGAAGGCAGTACTTC. Residues: CASSFSGGRQYF.

The rearrangement links TRBV18 to TRBJ2-3; D is perhaps TRBD1 or TRBD2 (5 bases each). The V and J ends lost 3 bases and 0 bases respectively, with 13 bases between them. The CDR3 sequence is 16 residues long. Germline V gene lookup returns CDR1 KGHSH and CDR2 LQKENI. CDR3 nucleotide sequence: TGTGCCAGCTCACCGGTCGGGACCGCTAGCACAGATACGCAGTATTTT. Protein product: CASSPVGTASTDTQYF.

DNA for the CDR3: TGTGCCAGCAGTTACTCGACTAGCGGGGGTTTGTTCTTC. Translated: CASSYSTSGGLFF. The V call is TRBV6-5, the J call TRBJ2-1; 12 bases map to TRBD2. Germline assignment: CDR1 MNHEY and CDR2 SVGAGI. The CDR3 is 13 amino acids. V shed 0 bases and J 15 bases; nucleotides not matched to a gene: 3.

The genes are TRBV30 and TRBJ1-2, with no clear D. With 1 base removed from V and 4 bases from J, the gap between germline ends came to 10 bases. Germline lookup yields CDR1 GTSNPN and CDR2 SVGIG (reference sequence). CDR3 size: 13 residues. The CDR3: CAWSGYSTYGYTF. The CDR3 DNA reads as TGTGCCTGGAGTGGGTACAGCACCTATGGCTACACCTTC.

This CDR3 reads CASSIPGGGYEQYF. DNA for the CDR3: TGTGCCAGCAGTATCCCAGGGGGAGGCTACGAGCAGTACTTC. The chain couples TRBV28 to TRBJ2-7, with D perhaps TRBD1 (7 bases). This CDR3 has 14 residues. V lost 5 bases and J 3 bases, leaving 14 bases between the germline ends. CDR1 and CDR2 (germline): MDHEN, SYDVKM.

The chain carries TRBV6-5 and TRBJ2-7; 9 bases agree with TRBD2. The germline CDR1 and CDR2 sequences are MNHEY and SVGAGI. The CDR3 has 15 amino acids. V lost 8 bases to trimming and J lost 5 bases; unmatched junction nucleotides: 13. DNA for the CDR3: TGTGCCAGCGGTCTTTCCGGGACTAGCTACCACGAGCAGTACTTC. This translates into CASGLSGTSYHEQYF.

CDR3: CASSQDQGAVTEAFF. The CDR3 DNA follows: TGTGCCAGCAGCCAAGATCAGGGGGCAGTGACTGAAGCTTTCTTT. The chain couples TRBV14 to TRBJ1-1; 8 nucleotides line up with TRBD1. This CDR3 comprises 15 residues. Per germline, CDR1 SGHDN and CDR2 FVKESK. V dropped 0 bases and J dropped 5; count of bases not matched to a gene: 5.

The chain couples TRBV29-1 to TRBJ2-7, with 11 bases lining up with TRBD2. The V segment lost 3 bases and the J segment 1 base; nucleotides outside the gene matches: 2. This CDR3 has 14 residues. Germline loops: CDR1 SQVTM, CDR2 ANQGSEA. The CDR3, as DNA: TGCAGCGTTGAGCCTAGCGGGGGGTCCTACGAGCAGTACTTC. Protein: CSVEPSGGSYEQYF.

The chain carries TRBV27 and TRBJ2-5; the match to TRBD1 covers 8 bases. V shed 2 bases, J shed 1 base, and the junction held 9 bases outside the gene matches. This CDR3 contains 17 residues. CDR1 and CDR2 (germline): MNHEY, SMNVEV (reference sequence). The CDR3, as DNA: TGTGCCAGCAGTTTAGACAGGGGAGGTATGCCCCAAGAGACCCAGTACTTC. Protein: CASSLDRGGMPQETQYF.

This clone has just a few counts. This chain joins TRBV7-3 and TRBJ1-5; D call uncertain. The V end lost 2 bases, the J end lost 5 bases, and 19 bases lay between the germline ends. CDR1 SGHTA and CDR2 FQGTGA come from the germline V gene. The CDR3 is 17 residues long. CDR3 coding DNA: TGTGCCAGCAGCTTACACAGCCACACCTTTGGGGATCAGCCCCAGCATTTT. This gives the protein CASSLHSHTFGDQPQHF. Full variable domain (missing parts from reference TRBV7-3 and TRBJ1-5): GAGVSQTPSNKVTEKGKYVELRCDPISGHTALYWYRQSLGQGPEFLIYFQGTGAADDSGLPNDRFFAVRPEGSVSTLKIQRTERGDSAVYLCASSLHSHTFGDQPQHFGDGTRLSIL.

The chain is built from TRBV5-6 and TRBJ2-1; no clear D gene. Germline-derived CDR1 and CDR2 are SGHDT and YYEEEE. V shed 1 base and J shed 2 bases, with 10 bases lying between them. The length of the CDR3 is 15 residues. CDR3 loop: CASSLNWDTYNEQFF. DNA for the CDR3: TGTGCCAGCAGCTTGAATTGGGATACCTACAATGAGCAGTTCTTC.

This clone was counted between two and nine times. This chain uses TRBV15 with TRBJ2-5; 9 bases are a match to TRBD1. Per the germline V gene, CDR1 is LNHNV and CDR2 is YYDKDF (reference sequence). Trimming removed 8 bases from V and 3 bases from J; junction bases left unmatched: 1. The CDR3 runs 12 residues. CDR3: CATRDREETQYF. CDR3 nucleotide sequence: TGTGCCACCCGGGACAGGGAAGAGACCCAGTACTTC.

This chain links TRBV30 with TRBJ1-2; TRBD1 matches 7 bases. V gave up 7 bases and J gave up 7 bases; unmatched junction bases: 12. Germline CDR1 GTSNPN, CDR2 SVGIG (reference sequence). The CDR3 extends over 13 amino acids. The DNA for the CDR3 is TGTGCCTTAGACCAGGGGGGTAAGGGTGGCTACACCTTC. Translation gives CALDQGGKGGYTF. Complete variable domain (other parts from reference TRBV30 and TRBJ1-2): SQTIHQWPATLVQPVGSPLSLECTVEGTSNPNLYWYRQAAGRGLQLLFYSVGIGQISSEVPQNLSASRPQDRQFILSSKKLLLSDSGFYLCALDQGGKGGYTFGSGTRLTVV.

This clone was counted only a few times. Other DNA sequences from this sample encode an identical CDR3 as well. The chain couples TRBV29-1 to TRBJ2-1; the match to TRBD2 covers 16 bases. Losses at the gene ends were 3 bases for V and 0 bases for J; bases not matched to a gene: 2. The CDR3 contains 17 residues. Germline CDR1 and CDR2: SQVTM and ANQGSEA. CDR3 in DNA: TGCAGCGTTGAGGGACTAGCGGGGGGGAGCTCCTACAATGAGCAGTTCTTC. Translated, it gives CSVEGLAGGSSYNEQFF.

The rearrangement joins TRBV30 to TRBJ2-3; perhaps TRBD1 as D (6 bases). Trimming removed 5 bases at V and 7 bases at J, with 13 bases between. Germline assignment: CDR1 GTSNPN and CDR2 SVGIG (reference sequence). CDR3 length equals 12 residues. The CDR3 loop reads CAWGTQANTQYF. The CDR3 DNA is TGTGCCTGGGGGACACAAGCTAATACGCAGTATTTT.

J is TRBJ2-3 and V is TRBV6-5; 11 bases match TRBD2. CDR1 MNHEY and CDR2 SVGAGI come from the germline V gene. Trimming took 2 bases from V and 5 from J; bases not matched to a gene: 6. The CDR3 sequence is 16 residues long. The CDR3 DNA reads as TGTGCCAGCAGTTACGTAGCGGGGGGGTTTGTAGATACGCAGTATTTT. The encoded protein is CASSYVAGGFVDTQYF.

The chain couples TRBV9 to TRBJ2-3; D gene unclear. The germline CDR1 and CDR2 sequences are SGDLS and YYNGEE. V was shortened by 0 bases and J by 0 bases, with 5 bases between the two germline ends. The CDR3 loop spans 14 amino acids. CDR3 nucleotide sequence: TGTGCCAGCAGCGTAGGGGATAGCACAGATACGCAGTATTTT. Its translation: CASSVGDSTDTQYF.

The chain links TRBV6-1 to TRBJ1-2, with D tentatively TRBD1 (5 bases). Germline CDR1 and CDR2: MNHNS and SASEGT. The ends were cut back, 0 bases at V and 3 bases at J, with 11 bases in the middle. The CDR3 consists of 15 residues. Here the CDR3 DNA reads TGTGCCAGCAGTGAAGCGCACGGGACTGACTATGGCTACACCTTC. Encoded protein: CASSEAHGTDYGYTF.

This clone was observed a few times. V usage is TRBV13 and J usage is TRBJ2-3; D is unclear. The CDR3 runs to 13 residues. V gave up 8 bases and J gave up 2 bases, with 11 bases separating them. Germline V gene data show CDR1 as PRHDT and CDR2 as FYEKMQ (reference sequence). The CDR3 is CASSRGITDTQYF. DNA of the CDR3: TGTGCCAGCTCGCGAGGCATCACAGATACGCAGTATTTT.